The sequence of this TCR beta chain was determined in a study of PD-L1 blockade in urothelial cancer. Whole-study context: In the patient group, twenty-five of 29 were males with bladder-origin urothelial cancer. Across blood samples, T cells had a median count of 141,255.

Concerning this clone itself: Its antigen is unknown.

Time point: peripheral blood 6 weeks after treatment start. Synthetic analogs of TCR templates were spiked into every PCR. Repertoires were generated with immunoSEQ multiplex PCR, while TCRdb's copy carries only in-frame clones and drops some. This table has under 150,000 clones, approximately 90% appearing once. Study results and caveats: Pretreatment clonality of the blood TCR repertoire below the median was predictive of superior survival.

This sequence originates from a man aged 55-75 years with urothelial cancer. The starting material was PBMCs, obtained around atezolizumab (anti-PD-L1) treatment.

CDR3 sequence: CASSSTGGSGYGYTF. The CDR3 DNA sequence: TGTGCCAGCAGTTCGACAGGGGGGTCGGGCTATGGCTACACCTTC. The chain has TRBV28 and TRBJ1-2; 9 nucleotides match TRBD1. Germline assignment: CDR1 MDHEN and CDR2 SYDVKM. The CDR3 spans 15 residues. Losses at the gene ends were 4 bases for V and 4 bases for J; bases not matched to a gene: 7.